This T cell receptor beta chain was documented in a study of blood T cell repertoires in COVID-19. Study-level background: The United States, Italy and Spain provided the acute and convalescent COVID-19 samples.

In the study's own analysis: From reference gene primer amplification, estimates of nucleated cell counts were derived. Clones were read by immunoSEQ multiplex PCR, and TCRdb kept only the in-frame ones, dropping some. V and J calls and clone size are as listed in that table; D and trimming were resolved from the DNA. The sample includes 230,000 or so clones, roughly 89% seen only once; the top ten take less than 5%. Trimming cost V 7 bases and J 9 bases; bases outside gene matches: 15. CDR1 and CDR2 from the germline V gene are MDHEN and SYDVKM. The CDR3 runs to 16 residues. Sequencing was carried out using peripheral blood. The source of this sequence is a woman aged 40 to 49 who had recovered from COVID-19. This chain joins TRBV28 and TRBJ1-6, with 7 bases matching TRBD1. The chain's CDR3 is CASTSSRAGGPSPLHF. CDR3 DNA: TGTGCCAGCACCTCGAGTCGGGCAGGGGGTCCTTCACCCCTCCACTTT.